This TCR beta chain stems from a study of Graves' ophthalmopathy and Graves' hyperthyroidism. Study results and limitations: Most expanded thyroid clonotypes above 0.001 frequency also appeared in blood.

Patients were excluded if they had other autoimmune diseases or uncontrolled infections, and likewise if pregnancy or lactation applied. Each diagnosis was determined on the basis of clinical symptoms, serum thyroxine, TRAb, thyroid ultrasound and orbital computed tomography. The CDR3 is made up of 16 amino acids. Trimming left V 3 bases short and J 3 bases short, with 17 bases between. CDR1 and CDR2 (germline): MDHEN, SYDVKM. RNA transcripts provided the template for amplifying TCR beta CDR3 regions. Scientists carried out first-round RT-PCR using HTBI primers and then a second-round multiplex PCR. In TCRdb, the multiplex PCR reads were re-called with MiXCR into one record per CDR3 protein. The data contain 680,000 or so distinct CDR3 sequences, about 20% of them singletons. The table lists this clonotype with a few counts. Antigen unknown.

The chain employs TRBV28 and TRBJ1-2; no definite D call. The clonotype originates from a woman under 30 with stable Graves' hyperthyroidism. Some clones in this sample may be carry-over from other donors' samples. Sequenced sample: peripheral blood. This CDR3 reads CASSLARPAGDYGYTF. The CDR3 DNA follows: TGTGCCAGCAGTTTGGCGCGGCCGGCGGGCGACTATGGCTACACCTTC.